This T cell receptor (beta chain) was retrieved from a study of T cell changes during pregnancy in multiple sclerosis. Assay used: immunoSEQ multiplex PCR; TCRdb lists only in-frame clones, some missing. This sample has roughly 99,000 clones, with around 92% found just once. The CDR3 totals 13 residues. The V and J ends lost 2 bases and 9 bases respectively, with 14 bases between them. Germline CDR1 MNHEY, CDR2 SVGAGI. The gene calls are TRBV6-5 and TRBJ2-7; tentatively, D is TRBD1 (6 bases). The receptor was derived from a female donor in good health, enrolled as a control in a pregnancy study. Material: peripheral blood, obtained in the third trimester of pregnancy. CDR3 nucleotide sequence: TGTGCCAGCAGTTACCGGGACATAAGGGGGCAGTACTTC. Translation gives CASSYRDIRGQYF.